This T cell receptor (beta chain) originates from a study of blood T cell repertoires in COVID-19. Study details: Samples representing acute and convalescent COVID-19 were sourced from the United States, Italy and Spain. T cells, B-cell-depleted T cells, or PBMCs supplied cDNA or gDNA.

Authors' analysis steps: Scientists estimated how many nucleated cells there were by amplifying reference gene primers. TCRdb's table, derived via immunoSEQ multiplex PCR, lists solely in-frame clones and lacks some. The V and J calls and clone size are taken from that table; D and trimming were inferred from the DNA. The table has 170,000 or so clones, about 83% seen once; the top ten hold approximately 0.88%. The CDR3 totals 15 residues. J lost 1 base, V lost 1 base, and 0 bases had no gene match. The germline gives CDR1 MGHRA, CDR2 YSYEKL. The sequence came from a woman between 18 and 29 years old who had recovered from COVID-19. Sequencing was carried out using peripheral blood. The genes are TRBV4-1 and TRBJ2-7; TRBD2 aligns across 11 bases. The CDR3 protein is CASSQGLAGSYEQYV. Written as DNA, the CDR3 is TGCGCCAGCAGCCAAGGACTAGCGGGATCCTACGAGCAGTACGTC.